The 12 T cell receptor beta chains below come from one sample, sequenced in a study of Graves' ophthalmopathy and Graves' hyperthyroidism. Using RNA transcripts, the TCR beta CDR3 regions were amplified. The workflow started with a first-round RT-PCR run with HTBI primers and then moved on to a second-round multiplex PCR. TCRdb re-called the multiplex PCR reads through MiXCR, storing one row per CDR3 protein. The sample has around 400,000 distinct CDR3 sequences, roughly 21% seen once. Source material: peripheral blood. The receptors were sampled from a young woman with stable Graves' hyperthyroidism.

V usage is TRBV28 and J usage is TRBJ1-1; 7 bases match TRBD1. The CDR3 is 17 amino acids. The germline gives CDR1 MDHEN, CDR2 SYDVKM. J lost 1 base, V lost 1 base, and 9 bases had no gene match. CDR3 DNA: TGTGCCAGCAGTTTATACGAACGGACAGGCACGAACACTGAAGCTTTCTTT. It translates to CASSLYERTGTNTEAFF.

This clonotype was counted many times. V usage is TRBV7-2 and J usage is TRBJ2-4, with 13 bases matching TRBD2. The V gene's germline CDR1 is SGHTA and CDR2 FQGNSA. V dropped 5 bases and J dropped 8; count of bases not matched to a gene: 6. This CDR3 is built from 15 residues. CDR3 in amino acids: CASSRTSGSWDIQYF. The CDR3 nucleotides are TGTGCCAGCAGCAGGACTAGCGGGAGTTGGGACATTCAGTACTTC.

The sample holds many counts of this clonotype. The chain couples TRBV7-2 to TRBJ1-6, with D unclear. V was clipped by 3 bases and J by 8 bases, with 14 bases between them. CDR1 and CDR2 from the germline V gene are SGHTA and FQGNSA. This CDR3 has 15 amino acids. The CDR3 spells CASSFKTSGDSPLHF. Written as DNA, the CDR3 is TGTGCCAGCAGCTTTAAGACATCCGGGGATTCACCCCTCCACTTT.

This clonotype was detected ten times or more. The chain carries TRBV12-3 or TRBV12-4 and TRBJ1-5; D is ambiguous. V was clipped by 3 bases and J by 3 bases, with 6 bases between them. This CDR3 is 13 amino acids long. CDR3 DNA sequence: TGTGCCAGCAGTTTTGACAACAATCAGCCCCAGCATTTT. Protein: CASSFDNNQPQHF.

The table lists this clonotype with many counts. The rearrangement joins TRBV5-1 to TRBJ1-1, with unresolved D. The CDR3 runs to 13 residues. V was clipped by 1 base and J by 3 bases, with 7 bases between them. CDR1 SGHRS and CDR2 YFSETQ come from the germline V gene. CDR3 sequence (DNA): TGCGCCAGCAGCTTGAGGCCAGACACTGAAGCTTTCTTT. It is translated as CASSLRPDTEAFF.

The chain recombines TRBV20-1 with TRBJ1-2; tentative D call: TRBD1 (6 bases). The V gene lost 0 bases and the J gene lost 5 bases, with 16 bases spanning the gap. CDR1 and CDR2 (germline): DFQATT, SNEGSKA (reference sequence). This CDR3 has 15 amino acids. CDR3 region: CSARESNRAGYGYTF. CDR3 DNA sequence: TGCAGTGCTAGAGAAAGTAACAGGGCGGGTTATGGCTACACCTTC.

This clonotype came up many times. The junction shows a germline mismatch at one end, possibly a read error. The chain employs TRBV7-2 and TRBJ2-4, with 7 bases aligning to TRBD1. The CDR3 runs 13 residues. Germline assignment: CDR1 SGHTA and CDR2 FQGNSA. CDR3 sequence: CASSLGTGDIKYF. The CDR3 DNA reads as TGTGCCAGCAGCTTAGGAACAGGGGACATTAAGTACTTC.

This clonotype has a count of ten or more. The chain recombines TRBV12-3 or TRBV12-4 with TRBJ1-1; TRBD1 might be the D (5 bases). Trimming took off 6 bases at V and 3 bases at J, with 11 bases between the two ends. The CDR3 has 13 amino acids. The CDR3 nucleotides read TGTGCCAGCAGGGACTCGGGGGACACTGAAGCTTTCTTT. It yields the protein CASRDSGDTEAFF.

Many counts were recorded for this clonotype. The chain uses TRBV28 and TRBJ2-2, with D perhaps being TRBD1 or TRBD2 (5 bases each). CDR1 and CDR2 (germline): MDHEN, SYDVKM. V was pared by 3 bases and J by 3 bases, with 11 bases between. The CDR3 length is 15 residues. The CDR3 sequence: CASSFRGTHTGELFF. Here the CDR3 DNA reads TGTGCCAGCAGTTTTCGTGGGACGCACACCGGGGAGCTGTTTTTT.

The J gene is TRBJ2-5, the V gene TRBV5-1, with 8 bases fitting TRBD2. The CDR3 totals 14 residues. The V gene end was trimmed by 3 bases and the J gene end by 4 bases; junction bases not matched to a gene: 5. Germline CDR1 SGHRS, CDR2 YFSETQ. The CDR3 DNA is TGCGCCAGCAGCTCGACTAGCGCAACAGAGACCCAGTACTTC. Protein: CASSSTSATETQYF.

Worth noting for this clonotype: A read error is possible here, since a much larger clone lies one base away. This chain links TRBV6-4 with TRBJ2-7, with TRBD2 identical over 10 bases. Trimming at V came to 7 bases and at J to 1 base, leaving 13 bases not matched to a gene. Germline CDR1 and CDR2: MRHNA and SNTAGT. This CDR3 has 17 amino acids. CDR3 residues: CASKPGSSGSPSYEQYF. Written as DNA, the CDR3 is TGTGCCAGCAAACCCGGGTCTAGCGGGAGTCCATCCTACGAGCAGTACTTC.

This clonotype was recorded at least ten times. The chain is built from TRBV28 and TRBJ1-5, with D hard to call. This CDR3 comprises 14 residues. The V gene lost 2 bases and the J gene lost 3 bases, with 8 bases spanning the gap. Looked up from germline, CDR1 is MDHEN and CDR2 is SYDVKM. For the CDR3, the DNA is TGTGCCAGCAGTTTAGCCAGAGACAATCAGCCCCAGCATTTT. As protein: CASSLARDNQPQHF.